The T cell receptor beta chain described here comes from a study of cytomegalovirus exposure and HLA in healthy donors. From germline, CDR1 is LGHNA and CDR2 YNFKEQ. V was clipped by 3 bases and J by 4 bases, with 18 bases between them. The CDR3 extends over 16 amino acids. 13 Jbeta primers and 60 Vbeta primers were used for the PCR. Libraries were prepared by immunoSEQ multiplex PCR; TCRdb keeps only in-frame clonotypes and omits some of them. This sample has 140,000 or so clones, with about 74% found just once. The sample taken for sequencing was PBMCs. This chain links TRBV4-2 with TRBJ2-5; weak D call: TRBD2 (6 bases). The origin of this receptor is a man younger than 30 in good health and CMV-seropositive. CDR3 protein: CASSQGLRSSGETQYF. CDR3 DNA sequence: TGTGCCAGCAGCCAGGGCCTCAGGAGTAGCGGAGAGACCCAGTACTTC.